This T cell receptor (beta chain) was profiled in a study of monozygotic twins with inflammatory bowel disease. Nested PCRs of around 16 and 10 cycles, two in total, were run on TCRalpha and TCRbeta cDNA. For each CDR3 protein, TCRdb gives one entry from its re-call of the 5' RACE reads, without DNA. The sample's table shows some 440,000 distinct CDR3 sequences. CDR1 and CDR2 (germline): LNHNV, YYDKDF (reference sequence). The CDR3 is 13 residues long. This chain uses TRBV15 with TRBJ2-3. The receptor was derived from a human donor with ulcerative colitis or Crohn's disease, or a healthy co-twin of an affected twin (not recorded which). Sequencing used blood. CDR3 loop: CATSRDRGDTQYF.